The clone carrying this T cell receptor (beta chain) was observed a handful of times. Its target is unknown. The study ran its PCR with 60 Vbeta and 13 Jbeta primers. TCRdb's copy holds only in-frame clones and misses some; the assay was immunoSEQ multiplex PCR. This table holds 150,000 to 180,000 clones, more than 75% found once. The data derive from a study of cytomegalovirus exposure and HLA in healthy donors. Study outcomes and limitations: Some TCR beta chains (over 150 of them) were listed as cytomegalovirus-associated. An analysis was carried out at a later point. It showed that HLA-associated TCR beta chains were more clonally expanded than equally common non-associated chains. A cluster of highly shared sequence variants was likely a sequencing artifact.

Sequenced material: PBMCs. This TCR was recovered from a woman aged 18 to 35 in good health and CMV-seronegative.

As DNA, the CDR3 is TGCGCCAGCAGCTTGACAGGGACGGCTTCCTACAATGAGCAGTTCTTC. This codes for CASSLTGTASYNEQFF. The chain has TRBV5-1 and TRBJ2-1, with a weak D call TRBD1 (6 bases). This CDR3 is 16 amino acids long. Germline V gene lookup returns CDR1 SGHRS and CDR2 YFSETQ. V was shortened by 1 base and J by 1 base, with 12 bases between the two germline ends.